This T cell receptor (beta chain) was captured in a study of beta chain features in type 1 diabetes. Reverse transcribing all isolated RNA meant expressed TCRB transcripts were sequenced. Only in-frame clones appear in the TCRdb table, and some are missing; sequencing was by immunoSEQ multiplex PCR. This sample has over 300,000 clones, with 6.5% to 10% found just once. Study-level findings and limits: A cDNA-based sequencing approach could over-represent cells with high TCR expression. In the patient group, naive, central memory and Treg TCRB repertoires seemed more alike than in the healthy donor group.

The CDR3 sequence is 14 residues long. Germline CDR1 reads SGHNT; CDR2 reads YYREEE (reference sequence). V lost 1 base and J lost 0, with 7 bases in between. This clone has just a few counts. The antigen remains undetermined. The receptor comes from a woman between 18 and 29 years old in good health. The specimen sequenced was central memory CD4+ T cells from blood. V is TRBV5-4 and J is TRBJ2-5; no clear D gene. The CDR3 sequence is CASSLSTDQETQYF. The CDR3 bases are TGTGCCAGCAGCTTGAGTACGGACCAAGAGACCCAGTACTTC.